These 27 T cell receptor beta chains were all obtained from the same sample, sequenced in a study of technical replicates of blood from a few donors. TCRdb's table, derived via immunoSEQ multiplex PCR, lists solely in-frame clones and lacks some. The table records around 67,000 clones, roughly 95% of them present only once. Sequenced sample: T cells isolated from PBMCs. These receptors originate from a human donor in good health.

The J gene is TRBJ2-7, the V gene TRBV18, with D possibly being TRBD2 (6 bases). V lost 2 bases and J 4 bases, leaving 18 bases between the germline ends. Germline loops: CDR1 KGHSH, CDR2 LQKENI. CDR3 length: 16 residues. Written as DNA, the CDR3 is TGTGCCAGCTCACCAGTGGGACCGGGGGTTGGATACGAGCAGTACTTC. Its translation: CASSPVGPGVGYEQYF.

The CDR3 DNA follows: TGTGCCACCGTGGCTAGCGGGAGCGGTGAGACCCAGTACTTC. Protein: CATVASGSGETQYF. V and J are TRBV10-3 and TRBJ2-5, with 10 nucleotides matching TRBD2. CDR1 and CDR2 (germline): ENHRY, SYGVKD. V shed 10 bases and J 5 bases; nucleotides not matched to a gene: 10. The length of the CDR3 is 14 residues.

The J gene is TRBJ2-7, the V gene TRBV6-4, with 11 bases identical to TRBD2. V shed 8 bases, J shed 2 bases, and the junction held 2 bases outside the gene matches. CDR3 length equals 13 residues. From germline, CDR1 is MRHNA and CDR2 SNTAGT. CDR3 sequence: CASGTSGTYEQYF. The CDR3 coding sequence is TGTGCCAGCGGGACTAGCGGTACCTACGAGCAGTACTTC.

The chain has TRBV11-3 and TRBJ1-5; TRBD1 matches 9 bases. The CDR3 runs 17 residues. V lost 10 bases to trimming and J lost 6 bases; unmatched junction nucleotides: 19. The germline V gene has CDR1 SGHNT and CDR2 YENEEA. CDR3 residues: CATAKGDRESNCQPQHF. CDR3 DNA sequence: TGTGCCACCGCTAAAGGGGACAGGGAAAGTAACTGTCAGCCCCAGCATTTT.

This sequence joins TRBV6-1 and TRBJ2-7, with D possibly TRBD2 on 5 matching bases. V was pared by 3 bases and J by 7 bases, with 22 bases between. Per the germline V gene, CDR1 is MNHNS and CDR2 is SASEGT. The CDR3 spans 16 residues. CDR3 DNA sequence: TGTGCCAGCAGTGAGTGGACGGGCCTTCTCCCGGGGGAGCAGTACTTC. Protein sequence: CASSEWTGLLPGEQYF.

The rearrangement uses TRBV7-2 and TRBJ1-4; 7 bases align to TRBD1. The CDR3 spans 18 residues. The J segment lost 3 bases and the V segment lost 7 bases, leaving 17 bases of the junction unmatched. The germline V gene encodes CDR1 SGHTA and CDR2 FQGNSA. The DNA of the CDR3 is TGTGCCAGCACCCAAAAGGGAATGCAGGGGGATTCTAATGAAAAACTGTTTTTT. This codes for CASTQKGMQGDSNEKLFF.

J is TRBJ2-7 and V is TRBV27, with D possibly being TRBD1 (6 bases). Deletions cut 2 bases from V and 6 bases from J, with 8 bases between. This CDR3 spans 12 amino acids. CDR1 MNHEY and CDR2 SMNVEV come from the germline V gene (reference sequence). CDR3 loop: CASSLPGAEQYF. In DNA form, the CDR3 reads TGTGCCAGCAGTTTACCAGGGGCCGAGCAGTACTTC.

This chain uses TRBV6-1 with TRBJ1-1, with a tentative D call TRBD1 (6 bases). The CDR3 spans 14 residues. Germline CDR1 MNHNS, CDR2 SASEGT. With 6 bases removed from V and 1 base from J, the gap between germline ends came to 12 bases. CDR3 nucleotide sequence: TGTGCCAGCAGGCGACAAGGGGGGAACACTGAAGCTTTCTTT. Amino acid sequence: CASRRQGGNTEAFF.

The chain couples TRBV11-2 to TRBJ1-2, with D hard to call. From germline, CDR1 is SGHAT and CDR2 FQNNGV. There are 12 residues in the CDR3. The V end lost 4 bases, the J end lost 6 bases, and 9 bases lay between the germline ends. CDR3 protein: CASSSNGDGYTF. As DNA, the CDR3 is TGTGCCAGCAGCTCGAACGGGGATGGCTACACCTTC.

The V gene is TRBV15, the J gene TRBJ2-5; 13 bases are a match to TRBD2. Germline V gene data show CDR1 as LNHNV and CDR2 as YYDKDF (reference sequence). CDR3 size: 16 residues. V gave up 5 bases and J gave up 2 bases; unmatched junction bases: 5. The CDR3 nucleotides are TGTGCCACCAGCGGGGGACTAGCGGGGCTACAAGAGACCCAGTACTTC. This codes for CATSGGLAGLQETQYF.

The chain links TRBV15 to TRBJ2-7; D unresolved. Germline CDR1 and CDR2: LNHNV and YYDKDF (reference sequence). This CDR3 comprises 14 residues. V was shortened by 4 bases and J by 1 base, with 11 bases between the two germline ends. The CDR3: CATSIPGSSYEQYF. DNA of the CDR3: TGTGCCACCAGCATACCGGGTAGTTCCTACGAGCAGTACTTC.

The rearrangement joins TRBV30 to TRBJ1-6, with 8 bases identical to TRBD1. Germline V gene lookup returns CDR1 GTSNPN and CDR2 SVGIG (reference sequence). The trim removed 5 bases at V and 8 bases at J, leaving 11 bases unmatched. The CDR3 is 15 residues long. The CDR3 protein is CAWATGESVYSPLHF. The DNA for the CDR3 is TGTGCCTGGGCGACAGGGGAGTCGGTTTATTCACCCCTCCACTTT. Variable domain in full (rest from reference TRBV30 and TRBJ1-6): SQTIHQWPATLVQPVGSPLSLECTVEGTSNPNLYWYRQAAGRGLQLLFYSVGIGQISSEVPQNLSASRPQDRQFILSSKKLLLSDSGFYLCAWATGESVYSPLHFGNGTRLTVT.

The rearrangement links TRBV10-1 to TRBJ2-1; D is perhaps TRBD2 (5 bases). V was trimmed by 3 bases and J by 7 bases, leaving 16 bases between them. Germline-derived CDR1 and CDR2 are WNHNN and SYGVQD (reference sequence). The CDR3 runs to 15 residues. CDR3 region: CASSESLVRPNEQFF. The CDR3 DNA sequence: TGCGCCAGCAGTGAATCACTAGTCAGGCCGAATGAGCAGTTCTTC.

The CDR3 spells CASSFDSGGALNNEQFF. DNA of the CDR3: TGTGCCAGCAGTTTTGACAGCGGGGGGGCCCTCAACAATGAGCAGTTCTTC. The chain recombines TRBV28 with TRBJ2-1; 10 bases line up with TRBD2. This CDR3 spans 17 amino acids. The J segment lost 5 bases and the V segment lost 3 bases, leaving 10 bases of the junction unmatched. Per the germline V gene, CDR1 is MDHEN and CDR2 is SYDVKM.

V gene TRBV7-8 combines with J gene TRBJ1-2; TRBD1 matches 7 bases. Per the germline V gene, CDR1 is SGHVS and CDR2 is FQNEAQ. With 5 bases clipped from V and 2 bases from J, the junction kept 11 bases outside the gene matches. The CDR3 is 16 residues long. This CDR3 reads CASSTKETGRNYGYTF. The CDR3, as DNA: TGTGCCAGCAGCACCAAGGAGACAGGGAGAAACTATGGCTACACCTTC.

The J gene is TRBJ2-2, the V gene TRBV7-9; 10 positions agree with TRBD1. In germline, CDR1 is SEHNR, CDR2 FQNEAQ (reference sequence). J was trimmed by 3 bases and V by 3 bases; bases with no gene match: 1. CDR3 length: 15 residues. CDR3 protein: CASSFGTGDTGELFF. In nucleotides, the CDR3 is TGTGCCAGCAGCTTTGGGACAGGGGACACCGGGGAGCTGTTTTTT. Using reference TRBV7-9 and TRBJ2-2 for the parts outside the CDR3, the full variable domain is DTGVSQNPRHKITKRGQNVTFRCDPISEHNRLYWYRQTLGQGPEFLTYFQNEAQLEKSRLLSDRFSAERPKGSFSTLEIQRTEQGDSAMYLCASSFGTGDTGELFFGEGSRLTVL.

CDR3 amino acids: CASSSTGGGIQYF. CDR3 nucleotide sequence: TGTGCCAGCAGCTCGACAGGGGGTGGCATTCAGTACTTC. This chain joins TRBV11-3 and TRBJ2-4, with 9 bases identical to TRBD1. Germline V CDR1 and CDR2: SGHNT, YENEEA. Trimming removed 4 bases from V and 9 bases from J; junction bases left unmatched: 4. The CDR3 spans 13 residues.

The chain employs TRBV27 and TRBJ2-3; TRBD2 matches at 14 bases. J was trimmed by 1 base and V by 5 bases; bases with no gene match: 23. The V gene's germline CDR1 is MNHEY and CDR2 SMNVEV (reference sequence). The CDR3 covers 23 residues. This chain's CDR3 is CASSPTTPGLAGVILYGTDTQYF. CDR3 in DNA: TGTGCCAGCAGTCCTACCACCCCGGGACTAGCGGGGGTTATCCTCTACGGCACAGATACGCAGTATTTT.

V usage is TRBV5-6 and J usage is TRBJ2-3; TRBD1 matches 9 bases. The V and J ends lost 2 bases and 5 bases, in that order; junction bases with no gene match: 6. The germline V gene encodes CDR1 SGHDT and CDR2 YYEEEE. CDR3 size: 15 residues. The CDR3 nucleotides read TGTGCCAGCAGCTTCCTGGGACAGGGAATAGATACGCAGTATTTT. Its protein product is CASSFLGQGIDTQYF.

The V and J genes are TRBV4-1 and TRBJ1-1; 8 nucleotides line up with TRBD1. Germline loops: CDR1 MGHRA, CDR2 YSYEKL. The CDR3 is made up of 14 amino acids. V lost 6 bases, J lost 6 bases, and 9 bases stayed unmatched. CDR3 DNA sequence: TGCGCCAGCAGGCAGACAGGGGTGGTGTCTGAAGCTTTCTTT. Translation gives CASRQTGVVSEAFF.

The chain couples TRBV5-1 to TRBJ1-2; TRBD1 is a possible D gene (6 bases). The CDR3 spans 15 residues. Trimming pared 4 bases from V and 3 bases from J, leaving 16 bases between. Germline loops: CDR1 SGHRS, CDR2 YFSETQ. The DNA of the CDR3 is TGCGCCAGCAGCGGAAACAGGGCTGGGGACTATGGCTACACCTTC. This codes for CASSGNRAGDYGYTF.

This chain connects TRBV7-6 to TRBJ2-1; 8 positions agree with TRBD2. The V and J ends lost 5 bases and 5 bases, in that order; junction bases with no gene match: 11. Germline CDR1 reads SGHVS; CDR2 reads FNYEAQ. The CDR3 consists of 16 residues. The CDR3 DNA sequence: TGTGCCAGCAGCCTGATAGCGGGGTCAGCAAACAATGAGCAGTTCTTC. Translation: CASSLIAGSANNEQFF.

This clone was detected only once. This chain connects TRBV6-5 to TRBJ2-7, with 8 bases aligning to TRBD2. V gave up 8 bases and J gave up 1 base; unmatched junction bases: 7. CDR1 and CDR2 (germline): MNHEY, SVGAGI. This CDR3 comprises 14 residues. This CDR3 is CASESTSGSYEQYF. The CDR3 DNA reads TGTGCCAGCGAGAGCACTAGCGGTTCCTACGAGCAGTACTTC.

This clone showed up just once. The chain has TRBV29-1 and TRBJ2-7, with 7 bases lining up with TRBD2. Germline values: CDR1 SQVTM, CDR2 ANQGSEA. The CDR3 has 13 amino acids. The V gene end was trimmed by 4 bases and the J gene end by 5 bases; junction bases not matched to a gene: 8. CDR3: CSVGWTRSHEQYF. CDR3 in DNA: TGCAGCGTTGGCTGGACTAGGAGCCACGAGCAGTACTTC.

The rearrangement links TRBV5-6 to TRBJ2-1, with TRBD1 identical over 8 bases. V was pared by 2 bases and J by 5 bases, with 3 bases of the junction left unmatched. Per germline, CDR1 SGHDT and CDR2 YYEEEE. This CDR3 spans 14 amino acids. CDR3 region: CASSFRGPDNEQFF. The CDR3 DNA reads TGTGCCAGCAGCTTCAGGGGGCCCGACAATGAGCAGTTCTTC.

The rearrangement joins TRBV19 to TRBJ2-2; D unresolved. Germline lookup yields CDR1 LNHDA and CDR2 SQIVND (reference sequence). The CDR3 length is 13 residues. The V and J ends lost 8 bases and 1 base respectively, with 8 bases between them. The CDR3: CASEDGNTGELFF. In DNA, the CDR3 is TGTGCCAGTGAGGATGGGAACACCGGGGAGCTGTTTTTT.

The chain recombines TRBV9 with TRBJ1-3, with D perhaps matching TRBD1 (5 bases). The CDR3 runs 12 residues. Germline CDR1 SGDLS, CDR2 YYNGEE. V lost 0 bases and J lost 8, with 6 bases in between. CDR3 region: CASSVEGDTIYF. In nucleotides, the CDR3 is TGTGCCAGCAGCGTAGAAGGGGACACCATATATTTT.